The entry that follows covers one TCR beta chain sequence. This sample is part of a study of cytomegalovirus exposure and HLA in healthy donors. Germline trimming cut 3 bases from V and 4 bases from J; bases unmatched to any gene: 6. The CDR3 contains 14 residues. Germline V gene data show CDR1 as SGHNT and CDR2 as YYREEE (reference sequence). Vbeta (60) and Jbeta (13) primers were used in the PCR. The method was immunoSEQ multiplex PCR; TCRdb's version includes in-frame clones alone and lacks a portion of them. The sample shows about 190,000 clones, 81% of them seen only once. Sequenced sample: PBMCs. The receptor's source is a man aged 18-30 years in good health and CMV-seronegative. This rearrangement joins TRBV5-4 to TRBJ2-7; TRBD2 matches at 8 bases. CDR3 sequence reads: CASSSGGVGYEQYF. CDR3 in DNA: TGTGCCAGCAGCTCCGGGGGGGTTGGATACGAGCAGTACTTC.